This T cell receptor (beta chain) was documented in a study of blood T cell repertoires in COVID-19. The germline V gene has CDR1 SGHTA and CDR2 FQGNSA. The length of the CDR3 is 16 residues. Trimming at V came to 7 bases and at J to 0 bases, leaving 5 bases not matched to a gene. Measured with immunoSEQ multiplex PCR; TCRdb has only the in-frame clones, and not every one. The table shows hundreds of thousands of clones, with 85% occurring only once. Source material: peripheral blood. The clonotype was recovered from a human donor in a cohort sampled during active COVID-19. The chain has TRBV7-2 and TRBJ2-2, with 10 bases lining up with TRBD1. The chain's CDR3 is CASNSGTGANTGELFF. The CDR3 DNA reads TGTGCCAGCAACTCCGGGACAGGGGCGAACACCGGGGAGCTGTTTTTT.